Following are 5 T cell receptor beta chains from one sample sequenced in a study of T-cell memory formation after mild COVID-19. TCRdb re-called the 5' RACE reads with MiXCR, one entry per CDR3 protein. The table records 350,000 to 550,000 distinct CDR3 sequences, approximately 19% of them present only once. Sequenced: PBMCs or a T cell subset sorted from them (not recorded which). The source of these receptors is a man between 18 and 35 years old who had mild COVID-19 (a few samples of this study predate the infection). Cell type and time point are not known.

This clonotype was counted at least ten times. The gene calls are TRBV7-6 and TRBJ2-2; 7 bases agree with TRBD1. The CDR3 contains 16 residues. Germline V CDR1 and CDR2: SGHVS, FNYEAQ. V trimming: 5 bases; J trimming: 3 bases; junction bases outside the gene matches: 9. CDR3 DNA sequence: TGTGCCAGCAGCCCAATTACAGGGGCCTACACCGGGGAGCTGTTTTTT. It is translated as CASSPITGAYTGELFF.

This clonotype occurred a few times. The chain uses TRBV7-2 and TRBJ2-3; 7 bases are shared with TRBD1. V was clipped by 2 bases and J by 0 bases; unmatched bases: 5. The germline gives CDR1 SGHTA, CDR2 FQGNSA. CDR3 length: 16 residues. The CDR3 region is CASSLPPGQSTDTQYF. The CDR3 DNA is TGTGCCAGCAGCTTACCCCCGGGACAGAGCACAGATACGCAGTATTTT.

The CDR3 loop reads CASTIAGTLEETQYF. The CDR3 coding sequence is TGTGCCAGCACCATAGCTGGGACACTGGAAGAGACCCAGTACTTC. The rearrangement links TRBV7-9 to TRBJ2-5; D perhaps matches TRBD1 (6 bases). Germline V gene lookup returns CDR1 SEHNR and CDR2 FQNEAQ (reference sequence). CDR3 size: 15 residues. The V gene lost 7 bases and the J gene lost 3 bases, with 18 bases spanning the gap.

This clonotype was found a few times. The rearrangement links TRBV12-3 or TRBV12-4 to TRBJ2-5, with 7 bases lining up with TRBD2. J was trimmed by 2 bases and V by 5 bases; bases with no gene match: 8. The CDR3 contains 15 residues. CDR3 amino acids: CASSKREGRQETQYF. CDR3 nucleotides: TGTGCCAGCAGTAAGCGGGAAGGTCGTCAAGAGACCCAGTACTTC.

The rearrangement links TRBV27 to TRBJ2-2; D remains ambiguous. V lost 7 bases, J lost 7 bases, and 13 bases lay in between. This CDR3 contains 13 residues. From germline, CDR1 is MNHEY and CDR2 SMNVEV (reference sequence). Written as DNA, the CDR3 is TGTGCCAGCACCGCGTCCACGGTCGGGGAGCTGTTTTTT. Encoded protein: CASTASTVGELFF.